This T cell receptor beta chain was obtained from a study of CD8 T cells in ankylosing spondylitis. TCRdb re-derived calls from the 5' RACE reads in MiXCR, one entry per CDR3 protein. The top ten clones hold about 15% of a sample with about 160,000 distinct CDR3 sequences, around 8.9% of them seen once. The CDR3 loop spans 14 amino acids. V dropped 5 bases and J dropped 3 bases, with 11 bases sitting between them. Per the germline V gene, CDR1 is MNHEY and CDR2 is SVGEGT. This TCR came from a female donor with ankylosing spondylitis or in good health (not recorded which). The specimen sequenced was blood, either unsorted or a sorted T cell fraction (not recorded which). The chain joins TRBV6-2 or TRBV6-3 to TRBJ2-1; no clear D. The CDR3 sequence is CASSEDQDYNEQFF. CDR3 bases: TGTGCCAGCAGTGAGGACCAAGACTACAATGAGCAGTTCTTC.